The clone carrying this T cell receptor (beta chain) was recorded only once. The data are from a study of shared clonotypes between healthy human individuals. Deep-level assay runs were performed. Clones were read by immunoSEQ multiplex PCR, and TCRdb kept only the in-frame ones, dropping some. Of more than 2,000,000 clones in the sample, roughly nine tenths were seen once. This CDR3 contains 19 residues. CDR1 is MDHEN and CDR2 is SYDVKM in the germline V gene. V trimming: 5 bases; J trimming: 2 bases; junction bases outside the gene matches: 17. Every donor was a Caucasian adult from Nashville, Tennessee.

The specimen was naive CD4+ T cells sorted from blood. Regarding subset: CD45RA+ positively selected. The chain joins TRBV28 to TRBJ2-7, with TRBD2 identical over 11 bases. This TCR derives from a man aged 18 to 29 in good health. The CDR3 spells CASSEVGSGRAGTAYEQYF. Here the CDR3 DNA reads TGTGCCAGCAGTGAGGTTGGTAGCGGGAGGGCCGGGACCGCCTACGAGCAGTACTTC. Using reference TRBV28 and TRBJ2-7 for the parts outside the CDR3, the full variable domain is DVKVTQSSRYLVKRTGEKVFLECVQDMDHENMFWYRQDPGLGLRLIYFSYDVKMKEKGDIPEGYSVSREKKERFSLILESASTNQTSMYLCASSEVGSGRAGTAYEQYFGPGTRLTVT.